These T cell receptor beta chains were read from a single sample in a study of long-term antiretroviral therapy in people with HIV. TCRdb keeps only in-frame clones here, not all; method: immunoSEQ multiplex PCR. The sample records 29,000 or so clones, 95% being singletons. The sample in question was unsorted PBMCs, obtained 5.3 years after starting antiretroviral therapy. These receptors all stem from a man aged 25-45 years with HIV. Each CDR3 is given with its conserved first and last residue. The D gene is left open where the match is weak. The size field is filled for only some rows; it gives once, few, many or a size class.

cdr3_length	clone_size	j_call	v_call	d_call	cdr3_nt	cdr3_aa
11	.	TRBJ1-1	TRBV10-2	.	TGCGCCAGTTTCCACGGGACTGAAGCTTTCTTT	CASFHGTEAFF
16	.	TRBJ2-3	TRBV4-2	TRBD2	TGTGCCAGCAGCGGACCTAGCGGGGGGCGCACAGATACGCAGTATTTT	CASSGPSGGRTDTQYF
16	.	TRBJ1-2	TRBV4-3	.	TGCGCCAGCAGCCAGGATCCCCCGAAGGGGAAGGATGGCTACACCTTC	CASSQDPPKGKDGYTF
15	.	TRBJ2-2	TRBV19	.	TGTGCCAGTAGTCCCCGGGCCGCGAACACCGGGGAGCTGTTTTTT	CASSPRAANTGELFF
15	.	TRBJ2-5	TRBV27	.	TGTGCCAGCAGTCCCGGGACAAAGAAGGAGGAGACCCAGTACTTC	CASSPGTKKEETQYF
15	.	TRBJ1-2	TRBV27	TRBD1	TGTGCCAGCAGTTCCCCGGGACAGGGGGCTTATGGCTACACCTTC	CASSSPGQGAYGYTF
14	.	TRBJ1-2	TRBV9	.	TGTGCCAGCAGCGTAGATGGGGGAGGCTATGGCTACACCTTC	CASSVDGGGYGYTF
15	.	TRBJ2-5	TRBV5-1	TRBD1	TGCGCCAGCAGCGGCGGGACAGGGGGATGGGAGACCCAGTACTTC	CASSGGTGGWETQYF
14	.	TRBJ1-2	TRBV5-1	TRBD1	TGCGCCAGCAGCTCCCCGGACAGGAACTATGGCTACACCTTC	CASSSPDRNYGYTF
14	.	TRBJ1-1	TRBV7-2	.	TGTGCCAGCAGCTCCGTAGGGGGAAGAACTGAAGCTTTCTTT	CASSSVGGRTEAFF
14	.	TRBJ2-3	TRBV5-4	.	TGTGCCAGCAGCTTGGGAACGAGCACAGATACGCAGTATTTT	CASSLGTSTDTQYF
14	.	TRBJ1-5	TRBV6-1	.	TGTGCCAGCAGTGAAGGGCCCCGGTCTGAGCCCCAGCATTTT	CASSEGPRSEPQHF
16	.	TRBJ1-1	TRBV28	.	TGTGCCAGCAGACCGGGGACGGGATGGAAGTGGGCTGAAGCTTTCTTT	CASRPGTGWKWAEAFF
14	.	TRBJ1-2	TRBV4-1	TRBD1	TGCGCCAGCAGCCAGGGGGACAGGGAGGATGGCTACACCTTC	CASSQGDREDGYTF
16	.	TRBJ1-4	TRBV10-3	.	TGTGCCATCAGTGACCCCCCCTCAGGGGCAGGTGAAAAACTGTTTTTT	CAISDPPSGAGEKLFF
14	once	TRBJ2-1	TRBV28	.	TGTGCCAGCACAGGGATTGTATCCTACAATGAGCAGTTCTTC	CASTGIVSYNEQFF
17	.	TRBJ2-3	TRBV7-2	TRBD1	TGTGCCAGCAGCTTAACACGCACAGGGGCCAGCACAGATACGCAGTATTTT	CASSLTRTGASTDTQYF
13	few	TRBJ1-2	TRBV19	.	TGTGCCAGTAGGTGGGCAGGGGAGAATGGCTACACCTTC	CASRWAGENGYTF
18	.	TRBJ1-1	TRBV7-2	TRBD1	TGTGCCAGCAGCTTGCTATCTGGGACAGGGGCGATGAACACTGAAGCTTTCTTT	CASSLLSGTGAMNTEAFF
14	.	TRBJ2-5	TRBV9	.	TGTGCCAGCAGCCAGGTGGGGGTACAAGAGACCCAGTACTTC	CASSQVGVQETQYF
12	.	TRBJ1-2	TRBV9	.	TGTGCCAGCAGCGTGTCGGCAGGGAGCTACACCTTC	CASSVSAGSYTF
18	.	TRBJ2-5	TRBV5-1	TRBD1	TGCGCCAGCAGCCAATCGCGAGGTAGCCAGGGGGCTGGTGAGACCCAGTACTTC	CASSQSRGSQGAGETQYF
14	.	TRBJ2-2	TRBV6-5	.	TGTGCCAGCAGTTACCTGGGGGGTTCCGGGGAGCTGTTTTTT	CASSYLGGSGELFF
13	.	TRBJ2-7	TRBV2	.	TGTGCCAGCAGTTTCCGTGGTAACTACGAGCAGTACTTC	CASSFRGNYEQYF
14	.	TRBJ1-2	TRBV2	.	TGTGCCAGCAGTGACCCAGGTTTTAACTATGGCTACACCTTC	CASSDPGFNYGYTF
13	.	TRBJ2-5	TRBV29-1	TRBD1	TGCAGCGTTGAATCCAGGGGGCAAGAGACCCAGTACTTC	CSVESRGQETQYF
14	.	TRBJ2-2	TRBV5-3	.	TGTGCCAGAAGCTCAGGACTCCTATCCGGGGAGCTGTTTTTT	CARSSGLLSGELFF
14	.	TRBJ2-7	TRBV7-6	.	TGTGCCAGCAGCTTGCTGCAGGGCCCCTACGAGCAGTACTTC	CASSLLQGPYEQYF
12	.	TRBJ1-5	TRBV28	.	TGTGCCAGCAGTCCGAGGGGTCAGCCCCAGCATTTT	CASSPRGQPQHF